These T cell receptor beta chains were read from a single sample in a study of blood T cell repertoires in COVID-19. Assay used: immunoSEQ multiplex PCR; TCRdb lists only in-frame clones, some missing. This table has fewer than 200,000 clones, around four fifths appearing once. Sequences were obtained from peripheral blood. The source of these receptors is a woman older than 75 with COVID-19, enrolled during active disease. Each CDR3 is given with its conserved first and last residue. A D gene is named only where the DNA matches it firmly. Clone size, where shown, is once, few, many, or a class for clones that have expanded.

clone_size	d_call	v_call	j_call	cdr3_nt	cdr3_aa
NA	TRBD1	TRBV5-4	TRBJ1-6	TGTGCCAGCAGCGGGGACAGGGGGCGAGATTCACCCCTCCACTTT	CASSGDRGRDSPLHF
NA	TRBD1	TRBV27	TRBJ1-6	TGTGCCAGCAGTTTATCGAACCCGACAGGGATTAATTCACCCCTCCACTTT	CASSLSNPTGINSPLHF
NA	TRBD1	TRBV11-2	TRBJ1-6	TGTGCCAGCAGCACCGGGACAGGGGGCAGATCACCCCTCCACTTT	CASSTGTGGRSPLHF
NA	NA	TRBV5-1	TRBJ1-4	TGCGCCAGCAGCCCGATCTCCCGGGGTCCGAATGAAAAACTGTTTTTT	CASSPISRGPNEKLFF
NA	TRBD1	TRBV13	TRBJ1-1	TGTGCCAGCAGCTCAAATAGGCCGGGACAGGGGGGTACCAACACTGAAGCTTTCTTT	CASSSNRPGQGGTNTEAFF
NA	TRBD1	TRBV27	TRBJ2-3	TGTGCCACCAGACCCGGGACAGCCAGCGTCACAGATACGCAGTATTTT	CATRPGTASVTDTQYF
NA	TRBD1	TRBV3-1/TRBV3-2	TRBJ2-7	TGTGCCAGCAGCCTCGGGACAGTCTCCTACGAGCAGTACTTC	CASSLGTVSYEQYF
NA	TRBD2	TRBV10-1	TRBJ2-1	TGCGCCAGCAGTAATACACTAGCGGGGGGTGTTGTGCAGTTCTTC	CASSNTLAGGVVQFF
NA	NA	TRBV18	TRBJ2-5	TGTGCCAGCTCACGAAGCGGGACAGGACAAGAGACCCAGTACTTC	CASSRSGTGQETQYF
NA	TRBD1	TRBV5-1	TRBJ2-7	TGCGCCAGCAGCTTGAGGACAGGGACGTCGGGGGAGCAGTACTTC	CASSLRTGTSGEQYF
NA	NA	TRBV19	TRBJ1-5	TGTGCCAGTACCCCCGCCGGAGGCAATCAGCCCCAGCATTTT	CASTPAGGNQPQHF
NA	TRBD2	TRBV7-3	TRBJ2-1	TGTGCCAGCAGCGTAGGACTAGCGACTTACAATGAGCAGTTCTTC	CASSVGLATYNEQFF
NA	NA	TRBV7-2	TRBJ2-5	TGTGCCAGCAGCCCCGTGTACCAAGAGACCCAGTACTTC	CASSPVYQETQYF
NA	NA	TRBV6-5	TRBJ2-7	TGTGCCAGCAGTCTCACACCGACCTACGAGCAGTACTTC	CASSLTPTYEQYF
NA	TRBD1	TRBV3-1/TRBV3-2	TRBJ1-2	TGTGCCAGCAGCCCGACAGGGGAATATGGCTACACCTTC	CASSPTGEYGYTF
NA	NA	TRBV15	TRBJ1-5	TGTGCCACCAGCAGAGAGACGGGAAATCAGCCCCAGCATTTT	CATSRETGNQPQHF
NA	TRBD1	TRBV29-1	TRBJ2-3	TGCAGCGTTAGTCCCCAGGGGGTACGACAAGATACGCAGTATTTT	CSVSPQGVRQDTQYF
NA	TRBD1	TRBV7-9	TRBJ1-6	TGTGCCAGCAGCTCCCCGACAGGGACCAGTAATTCACCCCTCCACTTT	CASSSPTGTSNSPLHF
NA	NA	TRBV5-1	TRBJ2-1	TGCGCCAGCAGCGGTCGCGCAGGGGGGAACAATGAGCAGTTCTTC	CASSGRAGGNNEQFF
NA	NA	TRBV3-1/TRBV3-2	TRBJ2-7	TGTGCCAGCAGCCAGCCCGGGGGACTCTCAATCCAGTACTTC	CASSQPGGLSIQYF
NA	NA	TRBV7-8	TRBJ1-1	TGTGCCAGCAGCTTATGGGGGGATGTGAGGGGAAACACTGAAGCTTTCTTT	CASSLWGDVRGNTEAFF
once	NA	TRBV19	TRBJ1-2	TGTGCTACATCGTCGGGTTTTAACTATGGCTACACCTTC	CATSSGFNYGYTF
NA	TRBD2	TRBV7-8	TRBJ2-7	TGTGCCAGCAGCCTGCGGGGGGAGCAGTACTTC	CASSLRGEQYF
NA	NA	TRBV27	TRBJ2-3	TGTGCCAGCAGACCCTCGGGCACAGATACGCAGTATTTT	CASRPSGTDTQYF
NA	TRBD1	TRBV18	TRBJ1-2	TGTGCCAGCTCACCGACAGGGAGGTTGGGCTACACCTTC	CASSPTGRLGYTF
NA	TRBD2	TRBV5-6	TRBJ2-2	TGTGCCAGCAGCTTGTACGGGAGGGCCGACACCGGGGAGCTGTTTTTT	CASSLYGRADTGELFF
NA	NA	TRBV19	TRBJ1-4	TGTGCCAGTAGCGTCGGGCAGGGCTTTTCTGAAAAACTGTTTTTT	CASSVGQGFSEKLFF
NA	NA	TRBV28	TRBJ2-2	TGTGCCAGCAGTTTTAGTAGCGGATCGAACACCGGGGAGCTGTTTTTT	CASSFSSGSNTGELFF